This T cell receptor (beta chain) came from a study of CD8 T cells in Susac syndrome (dated by TCRdb to the late 2010s). Background for the entire study: Whether CD8+ T cell activation and differentiation in Susac syndrome was antigen driven was tested using repertoire sequencing.

Study-wide findings and limitations: The number of individuals in the TCR sequencing and HLA analysis was recognized as being relatively small.

Peripheral blood CD8+ and CD4+ T cells from healthy donors, Susac syndrome patients and multiple sclerosis patients were profiled using high-throughput TCR beta sequencing. Treatment-naive patients with stable or active relapsing-remitting disease fulfilling revised McDonald criteria were used as multiple sclerosis controls. Bulk CD8+ and CD4+ T cells were purified by magnetic negative isolation, while CD8+ TEMRA cells were enriched using FACS. Blood was collected in EDTA tubes and processed within 24 hours, with PBMCs isolated through density gradient centrifugation. PBMCs intended for TCR sequencing were cryopreserved in liquid nitrogen and thawed later in a water bath at 37 degrees C. The sorted or isolated CD4+, CD8+ and CD8+ TEMRA cells reached a purity of at least 90%. V loses 2 bases, J loses 2 bases, and the germline ends lie 6 bases apart. CDR1 and CDR2, per the germline V gene (reference sequence), are DFQATT and SNEGSKA. From the cysteine through the phenylalanine, the CDR3 covers 12 amino acids. Kept here is only the CDR3 DNA, which spans 36 bases and is read in frame from base 1.

RNA was extracted using the RNeasy kit, and roughly 0.5 to 1 ug of the RNA was reverse transcribed with random hexamers. The immunoSEQ multiplex PCR assay, which covers 54 Vbeta and 13 Jbeta segments, was used to amplify TCR beta CDR3 regions. Bias from PCR amplification was corrected by using a synthetic template baseline for primer optimization and for computational correction. On the study's bioinformatics: Reads were annotated to V, D and J genes according to IMGT and were analyzed with immunoSEQ Analyzer, with only productive sequences retained. Clonality was computed as one minus Shannon entropy normalized by log2 of the number of productive unique sequences. For each patient and control, public and private clones were evaluated among the 100 most prevalent clones. Clones were defined as Susac-specific if absent from the healthy and MS cohorts, from 1052 published viral clones and from other ImmuneACCESS disease sequences. Clones were called with MiXCR by TCRdb after fastp trimmed the public reads at Q25, and only in-frame beta chains were retained. Records with the same CDR3 protein are collapsed into one entry carrying the most frequent genes and DNA. The V and J calls were determined by TCRdb, not by the authors. The sample records about 130,000 distinct CDR3 sequences, roughly 94% of which are singletons. The top ten clones comprise less than 0.15% of the sample.

Of note for this clonotype: Its antigen has not been determined. Base-call qualities are not available, and no considerably larger clone is one nucleotide away.

Sequenced input: CD4+ T cells from PBMCs. The sequence joins TRBV20-1 to TRBJ2-5; TRBD1 is perhaps the D gene, given 5 matching bases. The source of this sequence is a human donor with multiple sclerosis. The CDR3 is CSARQGQETQYF. The DNA sequence is as follows: TGCAGTGCTAGACAGGGTCAAGAGACCCAGTACTTC.